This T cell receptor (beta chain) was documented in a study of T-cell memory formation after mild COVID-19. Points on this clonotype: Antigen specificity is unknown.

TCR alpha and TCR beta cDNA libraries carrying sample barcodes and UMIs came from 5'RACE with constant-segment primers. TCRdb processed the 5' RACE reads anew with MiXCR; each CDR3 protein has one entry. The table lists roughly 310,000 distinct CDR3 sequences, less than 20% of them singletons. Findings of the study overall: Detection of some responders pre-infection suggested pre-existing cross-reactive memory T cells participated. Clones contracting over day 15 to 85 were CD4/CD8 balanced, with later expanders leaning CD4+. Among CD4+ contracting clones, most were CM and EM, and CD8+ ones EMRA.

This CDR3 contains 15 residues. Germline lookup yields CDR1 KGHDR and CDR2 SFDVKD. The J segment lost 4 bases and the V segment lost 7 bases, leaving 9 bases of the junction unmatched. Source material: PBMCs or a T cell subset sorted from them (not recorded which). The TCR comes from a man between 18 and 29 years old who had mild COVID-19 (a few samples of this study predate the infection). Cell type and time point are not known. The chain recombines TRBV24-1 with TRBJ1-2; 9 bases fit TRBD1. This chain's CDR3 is CATRGRDRDFYGYTF. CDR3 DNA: TGTGCCACCAGGGGACGGGACAGGGACTTCTATGGCTACACCTTC.